One TCR beta chain is described in this entry. Assay used: immunoSEQ multiplex PCR; TCRdb lists only in-frame clones, some missing. The table shows about 83,000 clones, with approximately 92% occurring only once. This sample was included in a study of technical replicates of blood from several donors. The CDR3 runs 12 residues. V shed 3 bases and J shed 2 bases, with 7 bases lying between them. Per the germline V gene, CDR1 is SQVTM and CDR2 is ANQGSEA. This chain links TRBV29-1 with TRBJ1-2; D perhaps matches TRBD1 (5 bases). Sequencing used T cells isolated from PBMCs. The source is a human donor in good health. Here the CDR3 reads CSVEDNNYGYTF. The CDR3 coding sequence is TGCAGCGTTGAGGACAACAACTATGGCTACACCTTC.